This TCR beta chain comes out of a study of regulatory T cells in long-lasting Graves disease listed by TCRdb under 2021. For context, the study as a whole: To count as having persistent Graves' disease, a patient had to have received antithyroid drug treatment for over 5 years with TSH receptor autoantibodies remaining persistently positive. A total of around 35 samples underwent TCR sequencing, from some 13 patients with persistent Graves' disease and approximately 20 patients with newly diagnosed Graves' disease. Patients with persistent Graves' disease were compared with patients with newly diagnosed Graves' disease using TCR sequencing and RNA sequencing of peripheral blood. The study was registered as a clinical trial and conducted in China. On average, persistent Graves' disease patients in the clinical cohort had been on antithyroid drugs for approximately ten years. General conclusions and limits of the study: Persistent disease showed preferential use of TRBV28, TRBJ1-2 and TRBJ2-5, whereas newly diagnosed disease favored TRBV20-1 and TRBJ2-1. The authors acknowledged the small sample size as a limitation that may reduce accuracy. Compared with newly diagnosed patients, patients with persistent Graves' disease had lower TCR Shannon entropy and fewer highly expanded clones, which suggests clonal expansion. Persistent patients shared more public clonotypes among themselves (2,741) than newly diagnosed patients did (more than 950). Only peripheral blood was studied, because thyroid tissue, the primary lesion, was inaccessible. Sequencing and analysis were limited to the TCR beta chain.

The sample's time point, from its label and the paper: persistent/refractory GD, antithyroid drugs over 5 years with positive TRAb. For both TCR sequencing and RNA sequencing, RNA was extracted from PBMCs using TRIzol. The diagnosis of Graves' disease was made according to American Thyroid Association guidelines. Patients were recruited from an endocrinology department in Xi'an, China. From each patient, 7.5 to 10 milliliters of peripheral blood was collected into an EDTA anticoagulant tube. Ficoll Paque Plus density gradient separation was used to isolate PBMCs, and no further T cell sorting was done. RNA quality was checked with an Agilent 2100 Bioanalyzer and agarose gel, and concentration with a NanoDrop 2000. At least ten counts were recorded for this clonotype. What this receptor recognizes is not known. No base qualities exist here, and no much larger clone lies one base off it. The library was made by multiplex PCR. Sequencing instrument: Illumina HiSeq 4000. To build TCR beta libraries, CDR3 regions were amplified by Arm-PCR using iRepertoire HTBI primers. Before sequencing, the PCR products went through gel purification. Regarding the original processing steps: Gene usage analysis of CDR3 amino acid clonotypes used the roughly 60 TRBV and about 13 TRBJ segments found across samples. COPE and FqMerger were used to merge filtered high-quality paired reads into contigs. BLAST was used to align contigs to IMGT TRBV, TRBD and TRBJ reference genes, and CDR3 was defined according to IMGT. Highly expanded clones were defined as clonotypes with a frequency above 0.1%. Shannon entropy was used to measure repertoire diversity, and the Gini coefficient was used to measure V-J evenness. Clonotypes shared by more than one individual were considered public. Using fastp at Q25 and MiXCR, TCRdb reprocessed the public reads and kept productive beta chains. All rows with the same CDR3 protein become a single entry with the most common DNA and genes. The V and J calls shown here were made by TCRdb, not taken from the authors' results. The sample includes approximately 400,000 distinct CDR3 sequences, with roughly 20% observed a single time. The ten largest make up 20% to 25% of the sample.

The CDR3 has 16 amino acids, counting the end cysteine and phenylalanine. Just CDR3 DNA is preserved here, 48 bases in frame from base 1. Unmatched junction bases come to 13, with V trimmed by 7 bases and J by 7 bases. CDR1 and CDR2, per the germline V gene, are MDHEN and SYDVKM. The sequence was collected from a female donor with Graves disease. Sequences were derived from peripheral blood mononuclear cells (PBMCs), sampled when the disease was refractory, from a patient treated with antithyroid drugs. The V and J segments used are TRBV28 and TRBJ1-4; TRBD1 aligns with 9 central bases. Read as DNA, the sequence is TGTGCCAGCACCCCTCCACCGGGACAGGGTGGTGAAAAACTGTTTTTT. This translates into CASTPPPGQGGEKLFF.